Shown below are 8 T cell receptor beta chains from a single sample sequenced in a study of cytomegalovirus exposure and HLA in healthy donors. In the PCR, 60 Vbeta and 13 Jbeta primers were used. Generated by immunoSEQ multiplex PCR, the TCRdb table keeps only in-frame clones and is missing some. Of 150,000 to 200,000 clones in the sample, about four fifths were seen once. The sample comprised PBMCs. These receptors were taken from a male donor in good health and CMV-seropositive.

This sequence joins TRBV5-6 and TRBJ2-7, with TRBD1 identical over 12 bases. The length of the CDR3 is 14 residues. In germline, CDR1 is SGHDT, CDR2 YYEEEE. V shed 4 bases and J 6 bases; nucleotides not matched to a gene: 5. This chain's CDR3 is CASSPGQGAREQYF. Written as DNA, the CDR3 is TGTGCCAGCAGCCCGGGACAGGGGGCACGCGAGCAGTACTTC. Full variable domain (rest looked up from reference TRBV5-6 and TRBJ2-7): DAGVTQSPTHLIKTRGQQVTLRCSPKSGHDTVSWYQQALGQGPQFIFQYYEEEERQRGNFPDRFSGHQFPNYSSELNVNALLLGDSALYLCASSPGQGAREQYFGPGTRLTVT.

The rearrangement uses TRBV9 and TRBJ2-3, with 9 bases lining up with TRBD2. CDR3 length: 16 residues. Trimming removed 3 bases from V and 5 bases from J; junction bases left unmatched: 10. CDR1 and CDR2 from the germline V gene are SGDLS and YYNGEE. The CDR3 DNA is TGTGCCAGCAGCGCTCCGGGACTAGCAAAAGGAGATACGCAGTATTTT. Its translation is CASSAPGLAKGDTQYF.

This chain joins TRBV15 and TRBJ1-6; no reliable D call. Trimming pared 3 bases from V and 0 bases from J, leaving 6 bases between. This CDR3 region has 15 residues. Germline loops: CDR1 LNHNV, CDR2 YYDKDF (reference sequence). This CDR3 reads CATSSRGSYNSPLHF. CDR3 nucleotide sequence: TGTGCCACCAGCAGCCGGGGCTCCTATAATTCACCCCTCCACTTT.

As DNA, the CDR3 is TGTGCCAGCAGTGAACTTTTTTATGGCTACACCTTC. Translated: CASSELFYGYTF. The V and J genes are TRBV2 and TRBJ1-2; D is ambiguous. V lost 2 bases to trimming and J lost 5 bases, with 6 bases between them. The germline gives CDR1 SNHLY, CDR2 FYNNEI. CDR3 length: 12 amino acids.

This clone has just a few counts. The chain has TRBV27 and TRBJ1-2; perhaps TRBD1 as D (6 bases). CDR1 is MNHEY, CDR2 SMNVEV, per germline (reference sequence). Between the trimmed V and J ends, which lost 0 bases and 5 bases, there was a span of 16 bases. The CDR3 spans 16 residues. The CDR3 DNA sequence: TGTGCCAGCAGTTTATCCGCGGCGGGGGCGCCGTATGGCTACACCTTC. Encoded protein: CASSLSAAGAPYGYTF.

About this clone itself: The sample contains more than one DNA sequence encoding this CDR3. The J gene is TRBJ2-2, the V gene TRBV6-4; D possibly corresponds to TRBD1 (6 bases). The germline V gene has CDR1 MRHNA and CDR2 SNTAGT. Trimming removed 2 bases from V and 2 bases from J, with 6 bases in between. This CDR3 comprises 14 residues. CDR3 nucleotide sequence: TGTGCCAGCAGTGACGGGACAAACACCGGGGAGCTGTTTTTT. It translates to CASSDGTNTGELFF.

CDR3 DNA: TGTGCCAGCAGCGGAGAAGAGACCCAGTACTTC. Protein sequence: CASSGEETQYF. This chain links TRBV9 with TRBJ2-5; D is uncertain. Germline values: CDR1 SGDLS, CDR2 YYNGEE. The CDR3 is 11 amino acids. The V gene lost 3 bases and the J gene lost 3 bases, with 3 bases spanning the gap.

This chain uses TRBV12-5 with TRBJ2-5, with D possibly being TRBD1 (6 bases). Trimming took 1 base from V and 4 from J, leaving 10 bases between them. This CDR3 is 14 amino acids long. Germline loops: CDR1 LGHNT, CDR2 FRNRAP. The CDR3 sequence is CASGLEQGGETQYF. The CDR3 DNA reads TGTGCTAGTGGTTTGGAACAGGGTGGAGAGACCCAGTACTTC.